The T cell receptor beta chain under discussion was sequenced for a study of shared clonotypes between healthy human individuals. The overall study: Per donor, CD8 memory used one plate, CD8 naive used two, CD4 memory used three and CD4 naive used three. Study-level results: Clonotypes which were not shared had lower generation probabilities than clonotypes that all four donors shared. Generally, estimated richness proved larger in naive subsets than it did in memory subsets.

Assay: immunoSEQ multiplex PCR; the TCRdb copy retains only in-frame clones and omits some. The profile shows over a million clones, roughly 96% of them singletons. A note on this clone: Its antigen is undetermined.

This CDR3 has 15 residues. V lost 5 bases, J lost 4 bases, and 7 bases stayed unmatched. Per germline, CDR1 MRHNA and CDR2 SNTAGT. The gene calls are TRBV6-4 and TRBJ2-3, with 9 bases fitting TRBD2. Source material: naive CD4+ T cells sorted from blood. Specified subset: CD45RA+ positively selected. The origin of this receptor is a man aged 30 to 45 in good health. CDR3 sequence (DNA): TGTGCCAGCAGTCCAGCGGCGGGAGGGCCAGATACGCAGTATTTT. Amino acids: CASSPAAGGPDTQYF.